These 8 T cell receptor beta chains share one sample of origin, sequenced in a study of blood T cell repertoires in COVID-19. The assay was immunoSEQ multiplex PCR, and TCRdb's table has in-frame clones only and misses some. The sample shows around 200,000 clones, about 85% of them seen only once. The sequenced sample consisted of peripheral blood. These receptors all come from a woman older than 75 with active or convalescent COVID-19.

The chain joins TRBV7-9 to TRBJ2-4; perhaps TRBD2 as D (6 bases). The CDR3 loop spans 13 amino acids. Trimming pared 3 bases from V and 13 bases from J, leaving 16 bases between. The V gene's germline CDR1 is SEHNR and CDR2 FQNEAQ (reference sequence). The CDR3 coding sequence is TGTGCCAGCAGCTTGGGGGGTGAATGGTTACAGTACTTC. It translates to CASSLGGEWLQYF. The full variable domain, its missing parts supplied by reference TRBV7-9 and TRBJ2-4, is DTGVSQNPRHKITKRGQNVTFRCDPISEHNRLYWYRQTLGQGPEFLTYFQNEAQLEKSRLLSDRFSAERPKGSFSTLEIQRTEQGDSAMYLCASSLGGEWLQYFGAGTRLSVL.

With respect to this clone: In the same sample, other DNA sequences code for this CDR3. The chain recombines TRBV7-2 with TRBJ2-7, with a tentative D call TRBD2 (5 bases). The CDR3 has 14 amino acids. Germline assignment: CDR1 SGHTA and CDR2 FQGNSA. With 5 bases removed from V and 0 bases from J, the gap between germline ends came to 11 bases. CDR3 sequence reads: CASSPGLSSYEQYF. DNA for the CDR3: TGTGCCAGCAGCCCAGGACTGAGCTCCTACGAGCAGTACTTC.

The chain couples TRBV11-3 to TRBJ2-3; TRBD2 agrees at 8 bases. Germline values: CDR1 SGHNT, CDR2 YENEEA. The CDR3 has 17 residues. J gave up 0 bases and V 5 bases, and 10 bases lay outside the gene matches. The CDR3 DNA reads TGTGCCAGCAGCACCCGATCTACTAGCGGAAGCACAGATACGCAGTATTTT. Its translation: CASSTRSTSGSTDTQYF.

The CDR3 loop is CASRPSGVQANEQFF. CDR3 bases: TGTGCCAGCAGGCCGAGCGGGGTCCAAGCCAATGAGCAGTTCTTC. This sequence joins TRBV7-9 and TRBJ2-1; 7 bases are a match to TRBD2. The V segment lost 6 bases and the J segment 6 bases; nucleotides outside the gene matches: 11. This CDR3 contains 15 residues. The germline V gene has CDR1 SEHNR and CDR2 FQNEAQ (reference sequence).

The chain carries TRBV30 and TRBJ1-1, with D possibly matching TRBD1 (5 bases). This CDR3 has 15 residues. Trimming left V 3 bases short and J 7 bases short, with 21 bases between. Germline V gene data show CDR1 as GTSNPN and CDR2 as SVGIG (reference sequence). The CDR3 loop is CAWSEDVLGRGEAFF. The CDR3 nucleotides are TGTGCCTGGAGCGAGGATGTTTTGGGGCGCGGTGAAGCTTTCTTT.

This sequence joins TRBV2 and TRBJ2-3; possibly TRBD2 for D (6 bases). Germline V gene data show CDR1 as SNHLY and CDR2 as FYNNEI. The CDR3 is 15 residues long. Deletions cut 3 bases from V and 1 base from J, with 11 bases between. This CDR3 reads CASSDQGLRTDTQYF. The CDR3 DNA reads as TGTGCCAGCAGTGACCAGGGACTTCGCACAGATACGCAGTATTTT.

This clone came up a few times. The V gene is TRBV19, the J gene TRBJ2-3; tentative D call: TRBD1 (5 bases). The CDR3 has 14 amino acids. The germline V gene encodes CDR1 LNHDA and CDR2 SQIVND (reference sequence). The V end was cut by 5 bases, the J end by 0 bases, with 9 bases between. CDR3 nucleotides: TGTGCCAGTAGTGACAGTTCTAGCACAGATACGCAGTATTTT. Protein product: CASSDSSSTDTQYF.

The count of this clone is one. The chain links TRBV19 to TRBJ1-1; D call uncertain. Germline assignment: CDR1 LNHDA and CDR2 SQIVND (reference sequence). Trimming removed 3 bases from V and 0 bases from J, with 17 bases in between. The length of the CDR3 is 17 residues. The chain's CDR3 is CASSIFGSVTMNTEAFF. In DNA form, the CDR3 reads TGTGCCAGTAGTATTTTTGGTAGCGTGACCATGAACACTGAAGCTTTCTTT.